These T cell receptor beta chains were read from a single sample in a study of blood T cell repertoires in COVID-19. The protocol was immunoSEQ multiplex PCR, while the TCRdb copy is restricted to in-frame clones and leaves out a portion. Among over 130,000 clones listed, around three quarters were seen once. Sequencing was performed on peripheral blood. The receptors come from a man aged 50 or older with acute or convalescent COVID-19. Each CDR3 is given without its conserved first and last residue.

J gene: TRBJ2-5; V gene: TRBV7-2; CDR3 protein: ASSPQEGLQETQY
J gene: TRBJ2-1; V gene: TRBV18; CDR3 protein: ASSQQGGNNEQF
J gene: TRBJ2-2; V gene: TRBV30; CDR3 protein: ASSSRGASRDTGELF
J gene: TRBJ2-1; V gene: TRBV11-2; CDR3 protein: ASSQGAYNEQF
J gene: TRBJ1-2; V gene: TRBV6-5; CDR3 protein: ASSYGGQGRIWGYT
J gene: TRBJ1-1; V gene: TRBV9; CDR3 protein: ASSVVSGITEAF
J gene: TRBJ1-4; V gene: TRBV5-5; CDR3 protein: ASSLALQGAAITNEKLF
J gene: TRBJ2-2; V gene: TRBV7-3; CDR3 protein: ASCPRGTGELF
J gene: TRBJ2-5; V gene: TRBV9; CDR3 protein: ASSVSSGGQETQY
J gene: TRBJ1-1; V gene: TRBV24-1; CDR3 protein: ATSATGGTEAF
J gene: TRBJ1-1; V gene: TRBV5-5; CDR3 protein: ASSLGVGNTEAF
J gene: TRBJ2-2; V gene: TRBV30; CDR3 protein: AWKSGGANTGELF
J gene: TRBJ1-2; V gene: TRBV29-1; CDR3 protein: SVDNRGNYGYT
J gene: TRBJ1-5; V gene: TRBV5-1; CDR3 protein: ASSPKTGLGQPQH
J gene: TRBJ1-1; V gene: TRBV5-1; CDR3 protein: ASSAGLTEAF
J gene: TRBJ1-6; V gene: TRBV4-1; CDR3 protein: ASKEGADSSYNSPLH
J gene: TRBJ2-3; V gene: TRBV5-4; CDR3 protein: ASSSAWTDTQY
J gene: TRBJ1-2; V gene: TRBV4-1; CDR3 protein: ASGGQPSYGYT
J gene: TRBJ2-1; V gene: TRBV24-1; CDR3 protein: ATQGAIHNEQF
J gene: TRBJ1-1; V gene: TRBV5-6; CDR3 protein: ASSLLRTGKETEAF
J gene: TRBJ1-4; V gene: TRBV19; CDR3 protein: ASSQEALRREKLF
J gene: TRBJ1-1; V gene: TRBV27; CDR3 protein: ASSPPIQNTNTEAF
J gene: TRBJ1-1; V gene: TRBV12-3/TRBV12-4; CDR3 protein: ASSGNENTEAF
J gene: TRBJ1-1; V gene: TRBV29-1; CDR3 protein: SGRSTGEAF
J gene: TRBJ2-1; V gene: TRBV10-3; CDR3 protein: AISDPERGRFNEQF
J gene: TRBJ2-1; V gene: TRBV5-1; CDR3 protein: ASSSPSLASGSYHNEQF
J gene: TRBJ2-3; V gene: TRBV5-5; CDR3 protein: ASSWGHQGSTDTQY
J gene: TRBJ2-5; V gene: TRBV28; CDR3 protein: ASSPDRAGQETQY
J gene: TRBJ1-3; V gene: TRBV10-2; CDR3 protein: ASSDAGDTIY
J gene: TRBJ1-6; V gene: TRBV4-1; CDR3 protein: ASSQEGGTGRGSPLH
J gene: TRBJ2-1; V gene: TRBV10-3; CDR3 protein: AISEAGTSRNEQF
J gene: TRBJ2-2; V gene: TRBV5-6; CDR3 protein: ASSWTVTGELF
J gene: TRBJ1-6; V gene: TRBV2; CDR3 protein: ASSVRGGSDSPLH
J gene: TRBJ1-2; V gene: TRBV19; CDR3 protein: ASSKRGQNYGYT
J gene: TRBJ1-5; V gene: TRBV20-1; CDR3 protein: SANEGGHQPQH
J gene: TRBJ1-1; V gene: TRBV27; CDR3 protein: ASRTGIRTEAF
J gene: TRBJ1-2; V gene: TRBV4-1; CDR3 protein: ASSQGPGDYGYT
J gene: TRBJ2-1; V gene: TRBV29-1; CDR3 protein: SAWDSLRFNEQF
J gene: TRBJ2-3; V gene: TRBV5-1; CDR3 protein: ASSLVPEVTDTQY
J gene: TRBJ1-1; V gene: TRBV5-5; CDR3 protein: ASSPGQTFTEAF
J gene: TRBJ2-5; V gene: TRBV29-1; CDR3 protein: SVEYFLAGIQETQY
J gene: TRBJ1-1; V gene: TRBV5-1; CDR3 protein: ASSFGTGNTEAF
J gene: TRBJ2-1; V gene: TRBV4-1; CDR3 protein: ASSPRLAGGNEQF
J gene: TRBJ2-1; V gene: TRBV7-2; CDR3 protein: ASSRLTSGPLGNEQF
J gene: TRBJ1-5; V gene: TRBV3-1/TRBV3-2; CDR3 protein: ASRRTSNNQPQH
J gene: TRBJ1-1; V gene: TRBV30; CDR3 protein: AWTAVNTEAF
J gene: TRBJ1-1; V gene: TRBV29-1; CDR3 protein: SVETGYEAF
J gene: TRBJ2-1; V gene: TRBV6-5; CDR3 protein: ASSYSSGGGYEQF
J gene: TRBJ2-3; V gene: TRBV24-1; CDR3 protein: ATSDPRQADTQY
J gene: TRBJ1-1; V gene: TRBV30; CDR3 protein: AWSANLNTEAF
J gene: TRBJ1-5; V gene: TRBV19; CDR3 protein: ASSQTGDSNQPQH
J gene: TRBJ1-2; V gene: TRBV3-1/TRBV3-2; CDR3 protein: ASSQDWSGRGYT
J gene: TRBJ1-6; V gene: TRBV28; CDR3 protein: ASSLLGLGGVNSPLH
J gene: TRBJ2-5; V gene: TRBV6-5; CDR3 protein: ASSLKGARETQY
J gene: TRBJ1-2; V gene: TRBV2; CDR3 protein: ASSEGGTGYT
J gene: TRBJ1-1; V gene: TRBV27; CDR3 protein: ASSPVGGWTEAF
J gene: TRBJ1-6; V gene: TRBV6-2/TRBV6-3; CDR3 protein: ASSDGRTGPNSPLH
J gene: TRBJ1-1; V gene: TRBV5-1; CDR3 protein: ASSPSRTANTEAF
J gene: TRBJ2-3; V gene: TRBV19; CDR3 protein: ASSISRRDRGADTQY